Each of the 8 T cell receptor beta chains below was sequenced from the same sample in a study of blood T cell repertoires in COVID-19. Profiling relied on immunoSEQ multiplex PCR, and the TCRdb table lists in-frame clones only, not all of them. This sample has roughly 300,000 clones, with approximately 89% found just once. Material for sequencing was peripheral blood. These receptors were taken from a woman between 45 and 60 years old who had recovered from COVID-19.

The table lists this clone with a count of one. This sequence joins TRBV7-2 and TRBJ2-1; 10 nucleotides agree with TRBD2. CDR1 SGHTA and CDR2 FQGNSA come from the germline V gene. This CDR3 is 16 amino acids long. V was pared by 1 base and J by 4 bases, with 4 bases of the junction left unmatched. CDR3 bases: TGTGCCAGCAGCTTAGGGTCTAGCGGGAGATACAATGAGCAGTTCTTC. This codes for CASSLGSSGRYNEQFF.

This clone was found once. Here the CDR3 reads CAWSVVRYNEKLFF. Here the CDR3 DNA reads TGTGCCTGGAGTGTAGTGAGGTATAATGAAAAACTGTTTTTT. The V gene is TRBV30, the J gene TRBJ1-4; D not resolved. Per the germline V gene, CDR1 is GTSNPN and CDR2 is SVGIG (reference sequence). The CDR3 is 14 amino acids. V lost 0 bases, J lost 4 bases, and 9 bases lay in between.

The chain recombines TRBV5-1 with TRBJ1-2; 8 bases agree with TRBD1. CDR3 length: 15 residues. Germline-derived CDR1 and CDR2 are SGHRS and YFSETQ. The junction had 4 bases not matched to a gene; V was cut back by 0 bases and J by 3 bases. The chain's CDR3 is CASSLGQGADYGYTF. The CDR3 DNA reads TGCGCCAGCAGCTTGGGGCAGGGGGCCGACTATGGCTACACCTTC.

The V call is TRBV5-1, the J call TRBJ2-3; TRBD2 matches 11 bases. The germline V gene has CDR1 SGHRS and CDR2 YFSETQ. The V gene end was trimmed by 5 bases and the J gene end by 2 bases; junction bases not matched to a gene: 1. CDR3 length: 14 residues. As DNA, the CDR3 is TGCGCCAGCAGTAGCGGGGGGGTCACAGATACGCAGTATTTT. This sequence encodes CASSSGGVTDTQYF. Filled out from reference TRBV5-1 and TRBJ2-3, the complete variable domain reads KAGVTQTPRYLIKTRGQQVTLSCSPISGHRSVSWYQQTPGQGLQFLFEYFSETQRNKGNFPGRFSGRQFSNSRSEMNVSTLELGDSALYLCASSSGGVTDTQYFGPGTRLTVL.

The CDR3 bases are TGTGCCAGTAAACCGGGACTACGGAACACCATATATTTT. Translation gives CASKPGLRNTIYF. This chain uses TRBV19 with TRBJ1-3; perhaps TRBD1 as D (5 bases). The CDR3 runs to 13 residues. Per the germline V gene, CDR1 is LNHDA and CDR2 is SQIVND (reference sequence). V lost 7 bases, J lost 7 bases, and 14 bases lay in between. Supplemented by reference TRBV19 and TRBJ1-3, the full variable domain reads DGGITQSPKYLFRKEGQNVTLSCEQNLNHDAMYWYRQDPGQGLRLIYYSQIVNDFQKGDIAEGYSVSREKKESFPLTVTSAQKNPTAFYLCASKPGLRNTIYFGEGSWLTVV.

The V call is TRBV6-1, the J call TRBJ2-1; 14 positions match TRBD2. V gave up 3 bases and J gave up 12 bases; unmatched junction bases: 10. Germline V gene data show CDR1 as MNHNS and CDR2 as SASEGT. The CDR3 consists of 16 residues. The CDR3 loop is CASSEAPGLAGVSQFF. CDR3 DNA: TGTGCCAGCAGTGAGGCTCCGGGACTAGCGGGAGTTTCGCAGTTCTTC.

The CDR3 sequence: CASRSGGGNRDGYTF. The CDR3 nucleotides read TGTGCCAGCAGGTCCGGGGGTGGGAATAGGGATGGCTACACCTTC. The rearrangement uses TRBV28 and TRBJ1-2, with D perhaps matching TRBD1 (5 bases). The germline gives CDR1 MDHEN, CDR2 SYDVKM. The CDR3 totals 15 residues. Trimming removed 6 bases from V and 6 bases from J, with 20 bases in between.

The chain is built from TRBV7-9 and TRBJ2-7; the D gene is possibly TRBD1 (6 bases). Germline CDR1 is SEHNR and CDR2 is FQNEAQ (reference sequence). V gave up 1 base and J gave up 5 bases, with 12 bases separating them. The CDR3 sequence is 14 residues long. Here the CDR3 reads CASSLDREYHEQYF. In DNA, the CDR3 is TGTGCCAGCAGCTTAGACAGGGAGTACCACGAGCAGTACTTC.